These T cell receptor beta chains were read from a single sample in a study of T cells in Graves' hyperthyroidism and ophthalmopathy. TCRdb used MiXCR to reprocess the multiplex PCR reads, holding one entry per CDR3 protein. This sample has under 350,000 distinct CDR3 sequences, with under 30% found just once. Sequencing used blood. The source of these receptors is a man between 35 and 55 years old with Graves' hyperthyroidism that later progressed to Graves' ophthalmopathy. CDR3s include the opening cysteine and the closing phenylalanine or tryptophan. Each record gives: clone size, J gene, V gene, D gene, CDR3 DNA, CDR3 protein. The D gene is left open where the match is weak. The size field is filled for only some rows; it gives once, few, many or a size class.

size: many
J: TRBJ2-2
V: TRBV6-1
D: TRBD2
DNA: TGTGCCAGCAGGTGGACTAGCGGGAGGGTCACCGGGGAGCTGTTTTTT
CDR3: CASRWTSGRVTGELFF

size: .
J: TRBJ2-7
V: TRBV6-1
D: .
DNA: TGTGCCAGCAGGAGGTCACGTACCTACGAGCAGTACTTC
CDR3: CASRRSRTYEQYF

size: .
J: TRBJ2-2
V: TRBV5-1
D: TRBD1
DNA: TGCGCCAGCAGCTTGGTGACAGGGTCCACCGGGGAGCTGTTTTTT
CDR3: CASSLVTGSTGELFF

size: many
J: TRBJ1-2
V: TRBV29-1
D: .
DNA: TGCAGCGTTGAGTCACGGATCTATGGCTACACCTTC
CDR3: CSVESRIYGYTF

size: .
J: TRBJ1-2
V: TRBV6-5
D: TRBD1
DNA: TGTGCCAGCAGTTCGGGGACAGGGGGCGCCTATGGCTACACCTTC
CDR3: CASSSGTGGAYGYTF

size: once
J: TRBJ2-7
V: TRBV12-3/TRBV12-4
D: .
DNA: TGTGCCAGCAGTCTTATATCCAGCTCCTACGAGCAGTACTTC
CDR3: CASSLISSSYEQYF

size: .
J: TRBJ1-2
V: TRBV7-2
D: TRBD1
DNA: TGTGCCAGCAGCTTAGTAGGGGACAGGGGAAATGGCTACACCTTC
CDR3: CASSLVGDRGNGYTF

size: few
J: TRBJ2-1
V: TRBV6-5
D: .
DNA: TGTGCCAGCAGTTTGGGACCACCGAACAATGAGCAGTTCTTC
CDR3: CASSLGPPNNEQFF

size: many
J: TRBJ2-7
V: TRBV29-1
D: .
DNA: TGCAGCGTTACCAGGGACTACGAGCAGTACTTC
CDR3: CSVTRDYEQYF

size: many
J: TRBJ2-7
V: TRBV6-1
D: .
DNA: TGTGCCAGCAGTGAAGGGCAGAGCCGACATGGATGGCAGTACTTC
CDR3: CASSEGQSRHGWQYF

size: many
J: TRBJ2-7
V: TRBV7-3
D: .
DNA: TGTGCCAGCAGTTTTTCGGGCGGCGGAACCTACGAGCAGTACTTC
CDR3: CASSFSGGGTYEQYF

size: .
J: TRBJ2-5
V: TRBV24-1
D: TRBD1
DNA: TGTGCCACCAGTGATCAACAGGGGTACGAGACCCAGTACTTC
CDR3: CATSDQQGYETQYF

size: .
J: TRBJ1-5
V: TRBV18
D: .
DNA: TGTGCCAGCTCATCCACAGATAATCAGCCCCAGCATTTT
CDR3: CASSSTDNQPQHF

size: many
J: TRBJ2-7
V: TRBV29-1
D: TRBD1
DNA: TGCAGCGTTGGGACAGGGCACGAGCAGTACTTC
CDR3: CSVGTGHEQYF

size: many
J: TRBJ1-1
V: TRBV12-3/TRBV12-4
D: .
DNA: TGTGCCAGCAGACCACTACAGGGCGGCTCTGAAGCTTTCTTT
CDR3: CASRPLQGGSEAFF

size: .
J: TRBJ1-1
V: TRBV6-1
D: .
DNA: TGTGCCAGCAGTGAAGTTGTCAGGGGCACTGAAGCTTTCTTT
CDR3: CASSEVVRGTEAFF

size: .
J: TRBJ1-1
V: TRBV30
D: .
DNA: TGTGCCTGGGGATTAGGGTGGGCCGAAGCTTTCTTT
CDR3: CAWGLGWAEAFF

size: many
J: TRBJ1-1
V: TRBV7-9
D: .
DNA: TGTGCCAGCAGCTTGATTGCGGGGCGAAGGACTGAAGCTTTCTTT
CDR3: CASSLIAGRRTEAFF

size: many
J: TRBJ2-5
V: TRBV12-3/TRBV12-4
D: .
DNA: TGTGCCAGCAGCCGTTGGAGGGAGGCCGCCCTATCAGAGACCCAGTACTTC
CDR3: CASSRWREAALSETQYF

size: many
J: TRBJ2-7
V: TRBV20-1
D: TRBD2
DNA: TGCAGTGCTAGAGATGATAGCGGGAGGGGCTACGAGCAGTACTTC
CDR3: CSARDDSGRGYEQYF

size: .
J: TRBJ1-1
V: TRBV12-3/TRBV12-4
D: .
DNA: TGTGCCAGCACCCTTTCCGGGGGGACTGAAGCTTTCTTT
CDR3: CASTLSGGTEAFF

size: many
J: TRBJ1-2
V: TRBV24-1
D: TRBD1
DNA: TGTGCCACCAGTGATTCGCGGGACAGATCTAACTATGGCTACACCTTC
CDR3: CATSDSRDRSNYGYTF

size: many
J: TRBJ1-1
V: TRBV3-1
D: .
DNA: TGTGCCAGCAGCGTCGGTTTAGGGGACGCTTTCTTT
CDR3: CASSVGLGDAFF

size: .
J: TRBJ2-5
V: TRBV20-1
D: .
DNA: TGCAGTGCCGTCCTCGGTGCGTACCAAGAGACCCAGTACTTC
CDR3: CSAVLGAYQETQYF